This T cell receptor (beta chain) is from a study of cytomegalovirus exposure and HLA in healthy donors. Study findings and constraints: Previous analysis showed most TCR beta V segments were productive about 87% or about 30% of the time. Sequencing had likely introduced a cluster of highly shared sequence variants as an artifact.

CDR1 is SGHAT and CDR2 is FQNNGV in the germline V gene. The CDR3 has 15 amino acids. The germline V and J ends were trimmed by 6 bases and 1 base, with 15 bases remaining between them. Details on this clone: Its specificity is not known.

The PCR contained 60 Vbeta and 13 Jbeta primers. Here immunoSEQ multiplex PCR was the method, and the copy in TCRdb shows in-frame clones only, minus some. This table holds a few hundred thousand clones, about four fifths found once. V is TRBV11-2 and J is TRBJ1-1, with D uncertain. This sequence was found in a woman aged 35 to 49 in good health and CMV-seropositive. The sample comprised PBMCs. This CDR3 reads CASRSEASQNTEAFF. CDR3 in DNA: TGTGCCAGCAGGTCGGAGGCCTCCCAGAACACTGAAGCTTTCTTT.